The 24 T cell receptor beta chains below were found in one sample sequenced in a study of cytomegalovirus exposure and HLA in healthy donors. The study ran its PCR with 60 Vbeta and 13 Jbeta primers. The table came from immunoSEQ multiplex PCR; TCRdb's copy has only in-frame clones and leaves some out. This table holds about 69,000 clones, approximately 80% found once. What was sequenced was PBMCs. These TCRs come from a man aged 18 to 29 in good health and CMV-seronegative.

The chain joins TRBV6-6 to TRBJ2-1, with TRBD1 identical over 8 bases. This CDR3 has 12 amino acids. The J segment lost 14 bases and the V segment lost 4 bases, leaving 7 bases of the junction unmatched. Germline values: CDR1 MNHNY, CDR2 SVGAGI (reference sequence). The CDR3 loop is CASSFPGQEEFF. The CDR3 bases are TGTGCCAGCAGTTTTCCGGGACAGGAGGAGTTCTTC.

The chain employs TRBV28 and TRBJ1-5; D possibly corresponds to TRBD1 (6 bases). Germline V gene data show CDR1 as MDHEN and CDR2 as SYDVKM. The CDR3 totals 15 residues. V dropped 5 bases and J dropped 3 bases, with 14 bases sitting between them. The CDR3 loop reads CASSTYRDNNQPQHF. Here the CDR3 DNA reads TGTGCCAGCAGTACGTACCGGGACAACAATCAGCCCCAGCATTTT.

V usage is TRBV15 and J usage is TRBJ2-3, with D possibly matching TRBD2 (7 bases). CDR1 and CDR2 from the germline V gene are LNHNV and YYDKDF (reference sequence). The CDR3 is 15 residues long. The V and J ends lost 4 bases and 0 bases respectively, with 11 bases between them. The CDR3, as DNA: TGTGCCACCAGCAAGGGCGGGGGCAGCACAGATACGCAGTATTTT. This encodes CATSKGGGSTDTQYF. The full variable domain, with the rest looked up from reference TRBV15 and TRBJ2-3, is DAMVIQNPRYQVTQFGKPVTLSCSQTLNHNVMYWYQQKSSQAPKLLFHYYDKDFNNEADTPDNFQSRRPNTSFCFLDIRSPGLGDTAMYLCATSKGGGSTDTQYFGPGTRLTVL.

The V call is TRBV21-1, the J call TRBJ2-6; the table's TRBD2 call for D was not verified on the DNA. TRBV21-1 is an annotated pseudogene. The CDR3 totals 14 residues. CDR3 in DNA: TGTGCCAGCAGCAAAAGCTCAGGGGCCAACGTCCTGACTTTC. It translates to CASSKSSGANVLTF.

The rearrangement links TRBV9 to TRBJ1-3; 9 positions agree with TRBD1. The CDR3 spans 18 residues. Unmatched junction bases numbered 11, after V lost 0 bases and J lost 4 bases. CDR1 is SGDLS and CDR2 is YYNGEE in the germline V gene. CDR3 region: CASSVVPRDRGGGNTIYF. The CDR3 region has the DNA TGTGCCAGCAGCGTAGTCCCACGAGACAGGGGGGGAGGAAACACCATATATTTT. Together with reference TRBV9 and TRBJ1-3, the CDR3 gives the full variable domain: DSGVTQTPKHLITATGQRVTLRCSPRSGDLSVYWYQQSLDQGLQFLIQYYNGEERAKGNILERFSAQQFPDLHSELNLSSLELGDSALYFCASSVVPRDRGGGNTIYFGEGSWLTVV.

The CDR3 DNA sequence: TGTGCCAGCAGTCCGGTCGGAGGGGATAATTCACCCCTCCACTTT. Amino acid sequence: CASSPVGGDNSPLHF. The V call is TRBV6-5, the J call TRBJ1-6; D is possibly TRBD1 (5 bases). The CDR3 is 15 residues long. Germline V lookup: CDR1 MNHEY, CDR2 SVGAGI. V was pared by 5 bases and J by 5 bases, with 13 bases between.

A few counts support this clone. V usage is TRBV21-1 and J usage is TRBJ1-6; the D call in the table, TRBD1, was not verified against the DNA. TRBV21-1 is designated a pseudogene. This CDR3 region has 15 residues. Here the CDR3 reads CASSPQGLKGSPLHF. In nucleotides, the CDR3 is TGTGCCAGCAGCCCACAGGGGTTGAAGGGCTCACCCCTCCACTTT.

This chain uses TRBV19 with TRBJ2-1; TRBD2 might be the D (5 bases). CDR1 LNHDA and CDR2 SQIVND come from the germline V gene (reference sequence). The CDR3 extends over 16 amino acids. Trimming left V 4 bases short and J 0 bases short, with 13 bases between. CDR3 in amino acids: CASSKALASSYNEQFF. For the CDR3, the DNA is TGTGCCAGTAGTAAGGCGTTAGCGAGCTCCTACAATGAGCAGTTCTTC.

This rearrangement joins TRBV7-9 to TRBJ1-6; 7 bases are shared with TRBD1. V dropped 7 bases and J dropped 0; count of bases not matched to a gene: 3. The CDR3 sequence is 15 residues long. Germline-derived CDR1 and CDR2 are SEHNR and FQNEAQ (reference sequence). The CDR3 is CASKGDSSYNSPLHF. CDR3 bases: TGTGCCAGCAAGGGGGACAGCTCCTATAATTCACCCCTCCACTTT.

This clone was found a few times. The genes are TRBV6-1 and TRBJ1-1; 9 bases agree with TRBD1. The CDR3 is 14 residues long. V lost 5 bases to trimming and J lost 3 bases; unmatched junction nucleotides: 4. In germline, CDR1 is MNHNS, CDR2 SASEGT. The chain's CDR3 is CASSNRGRDTEAFF. The CDR3 DNA reads as TGTGCCAGCAGTAACAGGGGGCGGGACACTGAAGCTTTCTTT.

The chain couples TRBV6-1 to TRBJ2-3; D gene uncertain. This CDR3 is built from 14 residues. Trimming took 2 bases from V and 1 from J, leaving 7 bases between them. The V gene's germline CDR1 is MNHNS and CDR2 SASEGT. The CDR3 region is CASSEYTGTDTQYF. DNA for the CDR3: TGTGCCAGCAGTGAATACACAGGCACAGATACGCAGTATTTT.

For this clone: This sample also contains other DNA sequences that code for the same CDR3. The V call is TRBV6-1, the J call TRBJ1-2; D is unresolved. V lost 3 bases, J lost 3 bases, and 8 bases lay in between. Germline V gives CDR1 MNHNS, CDR2 SASEGT. The length of the CDR3 is 13 residues. In DNA form, the CDR3 reads TGTGCCAGCAGTGAGCGGGGTGACTATGGCTACACCTTC. This encodes CASSERGDYGYTF.

The J gene is TRBJ1-6, the V gene TRBV7-8; D is perhaps TRBD1 (5 bases). This CDR3 has 16 amino acids. V was trimmed by 4 bases and J by 6 bases, leaving 16 bases between them. CDR1 and CDR2 from the germline V gene are SGHVS and FQNEAQ. DNA for the CDR3: TGTGCCAGCAGCTACCCCCGGGGGTTAGGTAATTCACCCCTCCACTTT. Translated: CASSYPRGLGNSPLHF.

The V gene is TRBV6-1, the J gene TRBJ1-1; 8 bases are shared with TRBD1. The ends lost 8 bases at V and 1 base at J; junction bases unmatched: 9. This CDR3 region has 15 residues. CDR1 is MNHNS and CDR2 is SASEGT in the germline V gene. In DNA, the CDR3 is TGTGCCAGCCTGGGCTTGGACAGGGCGAACACTGAAGCTTTCTTT. Protein: CASLGLDRANTEAFF.

The gene calls are TRBV5-6 and TRBJ2-7, with 7 nucleotides matching TRBD1. The V and J ends lost 4 bases and 6 bases, in that order; junction bases with no gene match: 4. CDR1 SGHDT and CDR2 YYEEEE come from the germline V gene. This CDR3 is 12 amino acids long. The CDR3 protein is CASSHGQVEQYF. In nucleotides, the CDR3 is TGTGCCAGCAGCCACGGACAGGTCGAGCAGTACTTC.

The gene calls are TRBV2 and TRBJ1-1; no clear D. Germline V lookup: CDR1 SNHLY, CDR2 FYNNEI. The CDR3 covers 14 residues. V was cut by 6 bases and J by 3 bases, with 14 bases left in between. CDR3 protein: CASSPRSSDTEAFF. The CDR3 nucleotides read TGTGCCAGCAGCCCCCGATCCTCAGACACTGAAGCTTTCTTT. The entire variable domain, with the rest obtained from reference TRBV2 and TRBJ1-1, is as follows: EPEVTQTPSHQVTQMGQEVILRCVPISNHLYFYWYRQILGQKVEFLVSFYNNEISEKSEIFDDQFSVERPDGSNFTLKIRSTKLEDSAMYFCASSPRSSDTEAFFGQGTRLTVV.

This chain connects TRBV2 to TRBJ2-7; 7 nucleotides agree with TRBD1. Germline CDR1 reads SNHLY; CDR2 reads FYNNEI. The CDR3 length is 14 residues. Trimming removed 6 bases from V and 4 bases from J; junction bases left unmatched: 9. CDR3 residues: CASRETGLRYEQYV. Here the CDR3 DNA reads TGTGCCAGCAGAGAGACAGGGCTTCGATACGAGCAGTACGTC.

This clone was recorded only once. The chain is built from TRBV4-1 and TRBJ1-2; 7 nucleotides line up with TRBD1. Germline trimming cut 0 bases from V and 4 bases from J; bases unmatched to any gene: 5. The CDR3 loop spans 15 amino acids. The germline V gene has CDR1 MGHRA and CDR2 YSYEKL. The CDR3 DNA follows: TGCGCCAGCAGCCAAGATATGACAGGGTTCTATGGCTACACCTTC. Protein: CASSQDMTGFYGYTF.

This clone appeared once. This chain links TRBV18 with TRBJ2-5, with 9 positions matching TRBD1. With 4 bases clipped from V and 3 bases from J, the junction kept 0 bases outside the gene matches. This CDR3 spans 13 amino acids. Looked up from germline, CDR1 is KGHSH and CDR2 is LQKENI. CDR3 sequence (DNA): TGTGCCAGCTCACGGGACAGGGAAGAGACCCAGTACTTC. This gives the protein CASSRDREETQYF.

Only a few counts were recorded for this clone. This chain connects TRBV5-8 to TRBJ2-1, with 8 bases fitting TRBD1. Looked up from germline, CDR1 is SGHTS and CDR2 is YDEGEE. Losses at the gene ends were 2 bases for V and 6 bases for J; bases not matched to a gene: 7. The CDR3 is 15 residues long. CDR3 coding DNA: TGTGCCAGCAGCTTTACCAGACAGGGGAGCAATGAGCAGTTCTTC. It codes for CASSFTRQGSNEQFF.

The chain has TRBV18 and TRBJ2-5, with 9 positions matching TRBD1. The CDR3 runs 15 residues. J was trimmed by 5 bases and V by 1 base; bases with no gene match: 5. Germline CDR1 KGHSH, CDR2 LQKENI. CDR3 sequence reads: CASSPRQGVLETQYF. The CDR3, as DNA: TGTGCCAGCTCACCACGACAGGGGGTCTTGGAGACCCAGTACTTC.

The J gene is TRBJ2-3, the V gene TRBV13; unclear D gene. Deletions cut 5 bases from V and 1 base from J, with 4 bases between. This CDR3 region has 12 residues. Germline CDR1 and CDR2: PRHDT and FYEKMQ (reference sequence). CDR3 sequence (DNA): TGTGCCAGCAGCCCAGGCACAGATACGCAGTATTTT. Its protein is CASSPGTDTQYF.

The chain has TRBV15 and TRBJ2-1; D is uncertain. CDR1 is LNHNV, CDR2 YYDKDF, per germline (reference sequence). The CDR3 is made up of 14 amino acids. The germline V and J ends were trimmed by 3 bases and 0 bases, with 6 bases remaining between them. The CDR3 is CATSRVSSYNEQFF. The CDR3 DNA reads as TGTGCCACCAGCAGGGTCAGCTCCTACAATGAGCAGTTCTTC.

This chain uses TRBV10-3 with TRBJ2-7; D is perhaps TRBD1 (6 bases). This CDR3 has 12 amino acids. Trimming stripped 4 bases from V and 7 bases from J, with 11 bases between. Germline V gene data show CDR1 as ENHRY and CDR2 as SYGVKD. DNA of the CDR3: TGTGCCATCAGTGCACAGGGTTATGAGCAGTACTTC. This translates into CAISAQGYEQYF.